The 14 T cell receptor beta chains below come from one sample, sequenced in a study of OX40 agonist ivuxolimab in advanced cancers. Generated by immunoSEQ multiplex PCR, the TCRdb table keeps only in-frame clones and is missing some. The sample shows some 70,000 clones, around 86% of them seen only once. Source: CD4+ or CD8+ T cells sorted from blood, taken in a trial of the OX40 agonist ivuxolimab. All receptors come from an adult with an advanced solid tumor such as melanoma, head and neck, liver or kidney cancer.

J is TRBJ2-1 and V is TRBV11-2; 12 bases agree with TRBD2. Trimming took 5 bases from V and 9 from J; bases not matched to a gene: 11. The CDR3 has 16 amino acids. Germline values: CDR1 SGHAT, CDR2 FQNNGV. The CDR3 loop reads CASSTRTGTSGLEQFF. The CDR3 DNA is TGTGCCAGCAGCACCCGAACCGGGACTAGCGGGCTTGAGCAGTTCTTC.

The CDR3 here is CASSERLAGADTQYF. The CDR3 nucleotides read TGTGCCAGCAGTGAAAGGCTAGCGGGGGCAGATACGCAGTATTTT. This chain connects TRBV2 to TRBJ2-3, with 10 positions matching TRBD2. Germline V gene data show CDR1 as SNHLY and CDR2 as FYNNEI. This CDR3 has 15 residues. With V trimmed by 2 bases and J by 4 bases, 3 bases remained unmatched.

The J gene is TRBJ1-2, the V gene TRBV5-1; perhaps TRBD1 as D (5 bases). The CDR3 extends over 15 amino acids. The germline CDR1 and CDR2 sequences are SGHRS and YFSETQ. V was pared by 4 bases and J by 0 bases, with 13 bases between. Here the CDR3 reads CASSPVLTANYGYTF. The CDR3 DNA follows: TGCGCCAGCAGCCCCGTACTGACAGCTAACTATGGCTACACCTTC.

This sequence joins TRBV5-4 and TRBJ1-3; D gene ambiguous. Trimming stripped 0 bases from V and 4 bases from J, with 14 bases between. CDR1 is SGHNT, CDR2 YYREEE, per germline (reference sequence). The CDR3 sequence is 16 residues long. The CDR3 loop is CASSLAADARGNTIYF. The CDR3 nucleotides read TGTGCCAGCAGCTTGGCCGCCGACGCGCGAGGAAACACCATATATTTT.

V gene TRBV5-5 combines with J gene TRBJ1-2; the match to TRBD1 covers 10 bases. Germline V CDR1 and CDR2: SGHKS, YYEKEE (reference sequence). V trimming: 3 bases; J trimming: 4 bases; junction bases outside the gene matches: 3. The CDR3 runs 14 residues. The CDR3 nucleotides read TGTGCCAGCAGCTCTCGGACAGGGGGCTATGGCTACACCTTC. Protein product: CASSSRTGGYGYTF.

This clone showed up just once. This chain links TRBV28 with TRBJ1-5; D might be TRBD1 (6 bases). Germline values: CDR1 MDHEN, CDR2 SYDVKM. Trimming left V 8 bases short and J 0 bases short, with 14 bases between. This CDR3 comprises 15 residues. This chain's CDR3 is CASLQRGYSNQPQHF. The DNA for the CDR3 is TGTGCCAGCCTCCAGAGGGGGTATAGCAATCAGCCCCAGCATTTT.

J is TRBJ2-3 and V is TRBV27; D tentatively reads TRBD1 or TRBD2 (5 bases each). The CDR3 sequence is 17 residues long. In germline, CDR1 is MNHEY, CDR2 SMNVEV (reference sequence). V was clipped by 5 bases and J by 2 bases, with 20 bases between them. The CDR3 loop is CASSPDRKAVFTDTQYF. Here the CDR3 DNA reads TGTGCCAGCAGTCCCGACAGAAAAGCGGTTTTCACAGATACGCAGTATTTT.

This clone was recorded a few times. The rearrangement uses TRBV25-1 and TRBJ1-6, with 7 positions matching TRBD1. Losses at the gene ends were 3 bases for V and 7 bases for J; bases not matched to a gene: 6. The CDR3 totals 15 residues. Germline values: CDR1 MGHDK, CDR2 SYGVNS. The CDR3 bases are TGTGCCAGCAGTGAGCTACAGGGGAGAAATTCACCCCTCCACTTT. It encodes CASSELQGRNSPLHF.

V gene TRBV6-1 combines with J gene TRBJ2-3; tentative D call: TRBD2 (6 bases). Looked up from germline, CDR1 is MNHNS and CDR2 is SASEGT. The CDR3 spans 15 residues. Trimming took 1 base from V and 6 from J, leaving 14 bases between them. The CDR3 reads CASSEVKSGDDTQYF. Here the CDR3 DNA reads TGTGCCAGCAGTGAAGTGAAGTCGGGGGACGATACGCAGTATTTT.

This clone turned up a few times. V is TRBV27 and J is TRBJ2-7; either TRBD1 or TRBD2 may fit D (5 bases each). Germline V CDR1 and CDR2: MNHEY, SMNVEV (reference sequence). V dropped 6 bases and J dropped 2 bases, with 14 bases sitting between them. The CDR3 has 14 amino acids. The CDR3 spells CASSPTEGTYEQYF. DNA of the CDR3: TGTGCCAGCAGCCCGACAGAGGGGACCTACGAGCAGTACTTC.

The chain is built from TRBV2 and TRBJ1-3; tentative D call: TRBD1 (6 bases). This CDR3 contains 17 residues. V lost 5 bases and J 1 base, leaving 18 bases between the germline ends. CDR1 is SNHLY, CDR2 FYNNEI, per germline. The CDR3 sequence is CASSSQGSVFSGNTIYF. As DNA, the CDR3 is TGTGCCAGCAGTTCACAGGGATCTGTTTTTTCTGGAAACACCATATATTTT.

The chain uses TRBV2 and TRBJ1-2; D is perhaps TRBD1 (5 bases). This CDR3 has 13 residues. The V end was cut by 11 bases, the J end by 1 base, with 14 bases between. Per germline, CDR1 SNHLY and CDR2 FYNNEI. The DNA for the CDR3 is TGTGCCGGCCACGGACAATTTAACTATGGCTACACCTTC. Translated, it gives CAGHGQFNYGYTF.

In its sample, this clone was seen once. The chain couples TRBV7-2 to TRBJ2-7; D remains ambiguous. V was clipped by 5 bases and J by 2 bases, with 16 bases between them. CDR1 and CDR2 (germline): SGHTA, FQGNSA. This CDR3 region has 15 residues. This CDR3 reads CASSPGREYAYEQYF. The DNA for the CDR3 is TGTGCCAGCAGCCCCGGAAGAGAGTATGCCTACGAGCAGTACTTC.

V and J are TRBV6-5 and TRBJ2-1; TRBD1 might be the D (6 bases). This CDR3 spans 12 amino acids. Germline values: CDR1 MNHEY, CDR2 SVGAGI. The V gene lost 5 bases and the J gene lost 16 bases, with 18 bases spanning the gap. For the CDR3, the DNA is TGTGCCAGCAGTACGGGGACAAAAGGTTATTTCTTC. Amino acids: CASSTGTKGYFF.